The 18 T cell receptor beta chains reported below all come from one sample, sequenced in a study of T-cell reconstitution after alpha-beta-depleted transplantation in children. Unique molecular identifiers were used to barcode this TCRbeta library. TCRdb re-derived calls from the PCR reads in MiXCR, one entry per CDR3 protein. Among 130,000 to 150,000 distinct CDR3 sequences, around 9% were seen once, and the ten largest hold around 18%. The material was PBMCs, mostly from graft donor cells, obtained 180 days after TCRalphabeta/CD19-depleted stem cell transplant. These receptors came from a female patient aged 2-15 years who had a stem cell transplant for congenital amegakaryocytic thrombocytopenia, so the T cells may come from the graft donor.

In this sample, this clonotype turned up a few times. CDR3 residues: CASSSPPRSDTQYF. Written as DNA, the CDR3 is TGTGCCAGCAGTTCCCCCCCTAGGTCAGATACGCAGTATTTT. V usage is TRBV27 and J usage is TRBJ2-3, with D hard to call. Trimming removed 4 bases from V and 4 bases from J, with 12 bases in between. CDR3 size: 14 residues. Germline lookup yields CDR1 MNHEY and CDR2 SMNVEV (reference sequence).

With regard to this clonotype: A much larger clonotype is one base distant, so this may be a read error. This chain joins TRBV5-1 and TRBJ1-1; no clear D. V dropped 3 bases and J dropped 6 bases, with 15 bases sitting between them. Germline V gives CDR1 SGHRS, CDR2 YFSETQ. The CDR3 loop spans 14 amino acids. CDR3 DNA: TGCGCCAGCAGCTCAATCCAGGTGGTTCCTGAAGCTTTCTTT. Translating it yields CASSSIQVVPEAFF.

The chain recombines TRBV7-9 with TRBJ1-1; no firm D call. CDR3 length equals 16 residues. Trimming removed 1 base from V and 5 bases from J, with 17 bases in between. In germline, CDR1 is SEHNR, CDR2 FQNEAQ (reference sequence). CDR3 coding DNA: TGTGCCAGCAGCTTAGGCCTAGTTCAGGAGAGGACTGAAGCTTTCTTT. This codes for CASSLGLVQERTEAFF.

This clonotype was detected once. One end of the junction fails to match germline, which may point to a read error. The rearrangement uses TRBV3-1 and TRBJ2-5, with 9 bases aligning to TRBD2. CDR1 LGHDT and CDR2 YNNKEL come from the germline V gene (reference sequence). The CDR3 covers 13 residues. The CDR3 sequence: CGSSRLAEETQYF. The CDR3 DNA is TGTGGCAGCAGTCGACTAGCGGAAGAGACCCAGTACTTC.

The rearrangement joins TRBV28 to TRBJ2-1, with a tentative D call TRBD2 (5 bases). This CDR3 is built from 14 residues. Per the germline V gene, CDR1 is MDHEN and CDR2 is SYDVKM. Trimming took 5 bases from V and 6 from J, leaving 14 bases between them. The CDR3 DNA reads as TGTGCCAGCAGTGCGGGCCCTTTGGGCAATGAGCAGTTCTTC. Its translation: CASSAGPLGNEQFF.

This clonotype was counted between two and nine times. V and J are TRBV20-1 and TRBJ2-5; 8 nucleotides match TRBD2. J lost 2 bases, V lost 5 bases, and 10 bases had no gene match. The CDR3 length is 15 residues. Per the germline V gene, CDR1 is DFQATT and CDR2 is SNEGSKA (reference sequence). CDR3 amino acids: CSAPRLAWTQETQYF. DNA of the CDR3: TGCAGTGCTCCTCGACTAGCGTGGACTCAAGAGACCCAGTACTTC.

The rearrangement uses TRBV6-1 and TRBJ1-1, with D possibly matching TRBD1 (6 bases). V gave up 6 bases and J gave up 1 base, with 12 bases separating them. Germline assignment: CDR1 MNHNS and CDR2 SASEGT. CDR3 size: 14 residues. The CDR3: CASSRGATNTEAFF. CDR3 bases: TGTGCCAGCAGCCGGGGGGCGACGAACACTGAAGCTTTCTTT.

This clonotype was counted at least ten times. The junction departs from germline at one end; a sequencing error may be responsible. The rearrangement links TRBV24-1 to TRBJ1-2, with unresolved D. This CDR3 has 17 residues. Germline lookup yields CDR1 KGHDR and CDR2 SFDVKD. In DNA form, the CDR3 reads TGTGCCACCAGAGGGCGATGGGCTCCGGAGGGTAACGATGGCTACACCTTC. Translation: CATRGRWAPEGNDGYTF.

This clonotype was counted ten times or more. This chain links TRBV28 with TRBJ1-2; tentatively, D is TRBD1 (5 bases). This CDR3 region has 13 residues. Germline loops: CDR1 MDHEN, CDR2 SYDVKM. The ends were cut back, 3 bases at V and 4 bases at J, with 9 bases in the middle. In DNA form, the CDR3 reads TGTGCCAGCAGTTTTTCAGGGCCCTATGGCTACACCTTC. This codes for CASSFSGPYGYTF.

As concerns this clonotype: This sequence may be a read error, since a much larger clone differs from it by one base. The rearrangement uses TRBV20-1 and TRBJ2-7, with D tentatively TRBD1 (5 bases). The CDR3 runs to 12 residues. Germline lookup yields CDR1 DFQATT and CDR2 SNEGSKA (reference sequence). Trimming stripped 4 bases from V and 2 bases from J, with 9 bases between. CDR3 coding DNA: TGCAGTGCTATGCCACAGGCCTACGAGCAGTACTTC. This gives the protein CSAMPQAYEQYF.

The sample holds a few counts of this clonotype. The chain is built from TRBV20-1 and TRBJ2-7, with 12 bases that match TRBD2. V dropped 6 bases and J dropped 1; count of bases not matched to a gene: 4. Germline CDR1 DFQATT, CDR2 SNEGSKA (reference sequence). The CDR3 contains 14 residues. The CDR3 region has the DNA TGCAGTGCACCTACTAGCGGGGGGTCCTACGAGCAGTACTTC. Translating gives CSAPTSGGSYEQYF.

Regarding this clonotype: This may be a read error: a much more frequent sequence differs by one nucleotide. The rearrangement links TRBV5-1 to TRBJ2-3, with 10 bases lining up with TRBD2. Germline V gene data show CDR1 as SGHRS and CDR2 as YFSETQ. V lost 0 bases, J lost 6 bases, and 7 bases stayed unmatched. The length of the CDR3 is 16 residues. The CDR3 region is CASSLAAGGRKDTQYF. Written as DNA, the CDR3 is TGCGCCAGCAGCTTGGCAGCGGGAGGGAGAAAGGATACGCAGTATTTT.

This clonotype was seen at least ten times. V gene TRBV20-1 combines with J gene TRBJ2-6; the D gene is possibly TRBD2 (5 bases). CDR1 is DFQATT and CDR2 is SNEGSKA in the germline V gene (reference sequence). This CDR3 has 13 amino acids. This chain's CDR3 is CSSEVAGINVLTF. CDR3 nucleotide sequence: TGCAGCTCTGAGGTAGCCGGGATCAACGTCCTGACTTTC.

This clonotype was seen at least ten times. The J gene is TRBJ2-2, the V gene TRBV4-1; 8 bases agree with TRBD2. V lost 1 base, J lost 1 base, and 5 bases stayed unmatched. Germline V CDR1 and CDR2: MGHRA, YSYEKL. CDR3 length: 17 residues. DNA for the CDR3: TGCGCCAGCAGCCAAGTCGGTAGCGGGAAGAACACCGGGGAGCTGTTTTTT. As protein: CASSQVGSGKNTGELFF.

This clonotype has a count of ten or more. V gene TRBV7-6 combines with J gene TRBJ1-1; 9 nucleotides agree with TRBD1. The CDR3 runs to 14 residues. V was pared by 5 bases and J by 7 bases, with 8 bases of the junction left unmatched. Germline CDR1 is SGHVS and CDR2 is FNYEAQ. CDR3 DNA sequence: TGTGCCAGCAGCCTTACAGGGGGCTACGGTGAAGCTTTCTTT. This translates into CASSLTGGYGEAFF.

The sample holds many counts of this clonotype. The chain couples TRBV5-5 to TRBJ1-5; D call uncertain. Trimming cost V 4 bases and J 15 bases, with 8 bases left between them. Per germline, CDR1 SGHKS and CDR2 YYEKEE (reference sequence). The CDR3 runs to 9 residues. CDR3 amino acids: CASSPPGHF. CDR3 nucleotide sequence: TGTGCCAGCAGCCCCCCGGGGCATTTT.

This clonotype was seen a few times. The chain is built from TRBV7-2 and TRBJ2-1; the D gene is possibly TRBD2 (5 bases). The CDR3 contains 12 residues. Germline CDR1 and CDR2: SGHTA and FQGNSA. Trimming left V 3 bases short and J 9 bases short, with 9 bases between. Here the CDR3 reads CASSFSGPEQFF. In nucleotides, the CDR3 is TGTGCCAGCAGCTTCAGCGGCCCTGAGCAGTTCTTC. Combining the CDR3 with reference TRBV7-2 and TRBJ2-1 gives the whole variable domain GAGVSQSPSNKVTEKGKDVELRCDPISGHTALYWYRQSLGQGLEFLIYFQGNSAPDKSGLPSDRFSAERTGGSVSTLTIQRTQQEDSAVYLCASSFSGPEQFFGPGTRLTVL.

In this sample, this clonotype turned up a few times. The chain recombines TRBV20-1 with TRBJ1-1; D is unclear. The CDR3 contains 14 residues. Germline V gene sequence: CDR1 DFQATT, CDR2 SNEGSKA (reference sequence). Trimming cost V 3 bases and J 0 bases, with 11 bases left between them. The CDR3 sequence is CSASGGGVNTEAFF. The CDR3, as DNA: TGCAGTGCTAGTGGCGGCGGGGTGAACACTGAAGCTTTCTTT.